Given below is one TCR beta chain in context. Its antigen is unidentified. The sample comes from a study of cytomegalovirus exposure and HLA in healthy donors. Study context: An early release of data contained about 85 million unique TCRs, which came from HLA-typed donors.

PCR was performed using 60 Vbeta and 13 Jbeta primers. Per the original data handling: An analysis that came later counted tens of millions of unique TCR beta chains, approximately 12 million shared. TCRdb keeps only in-frame clones here, not all; method: immunoSEQ multiplex PCR. V, J and clone size derive from that table, while D and trimming were established from the DNA sequence. There are about 55,000 clones in the sample; around 79% occur only once, and approximately 2.3% lies in the top ten. Germline V gene sequence: CDR1 MRHNA, CDR2 SNTAGT. The V end was cut by 4 bases, the J end by 0 bases, with 7 bases between. The CDR3 totals 15 residues. General study findings and limits: Earlier analysis found most TCR beta V segments productive about 87% or about 30% of the time. The authors excluded some V segments, including TRBV6-2 and TRBV6-3, as indistinguishable.

Sequenced: PBMCs. The sequence derives from a female donor in good health and CMV-seronegative. The chain is built from TRBV6-4 and TRBJ1-6, with D unresolved. The CDR3 reads CASSASSSYNSPLHF. CDR3 bases: TGTGCCAGCAGTGCGAGTAGCTCCTATAATTCACCCCTCCACTTT.